This is a list of T cell receptor beta chains from one sample in a study of CD8+ T cells in alopecia areata. Generated by immunoSEQ multiplex PCR, the TCRdb table keeps only in-frame clones and is missing some. The sample carries about 180,000 clones, 40% to 65% recorded once. Sample: CD8+ T cells sorted from blood, taken around week 54, from a patient treated with tofacitinib. The receptor source for this set is a human donor with alopecia areata. Each CDR3 is given with its conserved first and last residue. Part of the rows lack a size; the others show once, few, many or a class for expanded clones.

v_call clone_size cdr3_aa
TRBV27 - CASSLSAGETQYF
TRBV13 few CASSTTPRTKNIQYF
TRBV5-6 - CASSLSQGGTYSYEQYF
TRBV7-6 - CASSPGTSGGGEQFF
TRBV5-1 - CASSLDPMGPSSYNSPLHF
TRBV6-5 - CASSEDRPGEQFF
TRBV27 - CATRQGSSYEQYF
TRBV2 - CASSWTGADQPQHF
TRBV6-1 - CASSELTGNYGYTF
TRBV7-2 - CASSLVFENTEAFF
TRBV2 many CASRASPTGVREQYF
TRBV21-1 - CASRSEREETQYF
TRBV20-1 few CRGRGVTEAFF